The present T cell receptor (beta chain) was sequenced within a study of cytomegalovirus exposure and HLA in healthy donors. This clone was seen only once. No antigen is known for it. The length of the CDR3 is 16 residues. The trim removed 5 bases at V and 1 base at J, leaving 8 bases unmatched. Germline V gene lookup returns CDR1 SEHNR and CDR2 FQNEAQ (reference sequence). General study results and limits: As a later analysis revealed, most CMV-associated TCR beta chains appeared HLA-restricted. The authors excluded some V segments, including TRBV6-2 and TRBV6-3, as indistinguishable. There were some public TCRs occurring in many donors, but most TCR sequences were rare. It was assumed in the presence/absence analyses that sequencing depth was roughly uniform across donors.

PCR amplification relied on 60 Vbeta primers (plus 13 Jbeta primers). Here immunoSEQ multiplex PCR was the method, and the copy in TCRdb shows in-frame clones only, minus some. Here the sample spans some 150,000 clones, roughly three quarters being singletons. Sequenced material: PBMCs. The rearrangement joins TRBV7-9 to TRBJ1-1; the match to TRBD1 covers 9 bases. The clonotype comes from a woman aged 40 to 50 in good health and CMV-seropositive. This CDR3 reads CASSKEQGASNTEAFF. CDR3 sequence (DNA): TGTGCCAGCAGCAAAGAACAGGGGGCTTCGAACACTGAAGCTTTCTTT.